These 19 T cell receptor beta chains were all obtained from the same sample, sequenced in a study of early T cells in non-severe SARS-CoV-2 infection (dated by TCRdb to the early 2020s). The method behind the library was 5' RACE. These reads were obtained on a NextSeq 500. TCRdb reprocessed the public reads (quality trimming at Q25 with fastp, clone calling with MiXCR) and kept in-frame beta chains. Entries are consolidated by CDR3 protein sequence, retaining the most common genes and DNA. Present in this sample are over 95,000 distinct CDR3 sequences, 15% to 20% of which were seen just once. The top ten hold 1.3% of the sample. The sequenced material came from whole blood. Receptors were obtained from an adult who was a healthcare worker with PCR-confirmed SARS-CoV-2 infection or an uninfected control (not recorded which).

The sample holds a few counts of this clonotype. The V gene is TRBV28, the J gene TRBJ1-2; TRBD1 is a possible D gene (5 bases). Trimming took off 10 bases at V and 8 bases at J, with 17 bases between the two ends. The CDR3 spans 12 residues. The germline gives CDR1 MDHEN, CDR2 SYDVKM. CDR3 nucleotide sequence: TGTGCCATTAGGGTAGGGGATTCCGGCTACACCTTC. Protein product: CAIRVGDSGYTF.

This clonotype was observed many times. This rearrangement joins TRBV5-6 to TRBJ1-1; D not resolved. Germline loops: CDR1 SGHDT, CDR2 YYEEEE. The CDR3 is 15 residues long. Trimming stripped 1 base from V and 1 base from J, with 11 bases between. The DNA of the CDR3 is TGTGCCAGCAGCTTGTTTGTACGAGGGAACACTGAAGCTTTCTTT. This encodes CASSLFVRGNTEAFF.

This rearrangement joins TRBV20-1 to TRBJ1-1; D uncertain. From germline, CDR1 is DFQATT and CDR2 SNEGSKA (reference sequence). There are 16 residues in the CDR3. V lost 0 bases to trimming and J lost 0 bases, with 14 bases between them. CDR3 sequence reads: CSARDLQTILNTEAFF. Written as DNA, the CDR3 is TGCAGTGCTAGAGATTTGCAGACAATACTGAACACTGAAGCTTTCTTT.

This clonotype came up many times. CDR3 sequence: CATSRDRGYSPLHF. The CDR3 DNA is TGTGCCACCAGCAGAGACAGGGGGTATTCACCCCTCCACTTT. The chain carries TRBV15 and TRBJ1-6, with 7 bases lining up with TRBD1. CDR3 length equals 14 residues. The V gene's germline CDR1 is LNHNV and CDR2 YYDKDF (reference sequence). V shed 0 bases and J 8 bases; nucleotides not matched to a gene: 1.

This clonotype was found once. The chain is built from TRBV5-1 and TRBJ2-1; D is possibly TRBD1 (7 bases). The CDR3 is made up of 16 amino acids. CDR1 and CDR2 (germline): SGHRS, YFSETQ. Trimming left V 0 bases short and J 6 bases short, with 16 bases between. CDR3 DNA sequence: TGCGCCAGCAGCTTGGCCCCGACAGGGCGGGGCAATGAGCAGTTCTTC. This gives the protein CASSLAPTGRGNEQFF. Together with reference TRBV5-1 and TRBJ2-1, the CDR3 gives the full variable domain: KAGVTQTPRYLIKTRGQQVTLSCSPISGHRSVSWYQQTPGQGLQFLFEYFSETQRNKGNFPGRFSGRQFSNSRSEMNVSTLELGDSALYLCASSLAPTGRGNEQFFGPGTRLTVL.

The rearrangement uses TRBV29-1 and TRBJ2-5; TRBD2 aligns across 8 bases. CDR1 and CDR2 from the germline V gene are SQVTM and ANQGSEA. The CDR3 loop spans 13 amino acids. With 6 bases clipped from V and 2 bases from J, the junction kept 5 bases outside the gene matches. CDR3 sequence: CSVKREWQETQYF. The CDR3 DNA sequence: TGCAGCGTCAAGCGGGAGTGGCAAGAGACCCAGTACTTC.

This clonotype was detected once. The J gene is TRBJ1-6, the V gene TRBV6-5; D gene ambiguous. Germline-derived CDR1 and CDR2 are MNHEY and SVGAGI. The CDR3 extends over 15 amino acids. Trimming stripped 6 bases from V and 9 bases from J, with 18 bases between. CDR3 in amino acids: CASSQEQTSSSPLHF. CDR3 DNA: TGTGCCAGCAGCCAGGAACAGACGTCTAGTTCACCCCTCCACTTT.

This chain connects TRBV6-4 to TRBJ1-1; D remains ambiguous. V was pared by 1 base and J by 6 bases, with 12 bases between. This CDR3 comprises 14 residues. Germline CDR1 and CDR2: MRHNA and SNTAGT. CDR3 DNA sequence: TGTGCCAGCAGTGACTGGGTAGCCTACGCTGAAGCTTTCTTT. It encodes CASSDWVAYAEAFF.

This chain links TRBV20-1 with TRBJ2-3; D remains ambiguous. The CDR3 contains 13 residues. CDR1 DFQATT and CDR2 SNEGSKA come from the germline V gene (reference sequence). Trimming shortened V by 6 bases and J by 1 base, and 11 bases separated the two germline ends. In DNA form, the CDR3 reads TGCAGTGCGCCCACTACCCGCACAGATACGCAGTATTTT. Amino acid sequence: CSAPTTRTDTQYF.

This clonotype was detected ten times or more. This sequence joins TRBV2 and TRBJ1-4; D not resolved. CDR1 and CDR2 (germline): SNHLY, FYNNEI. The CDR3 loop spans 15 amino acids. V gave up 10 bases and J gave up 0 bases, with 15 bases separating them. This CDR3 is CATQADTSTNEKLFF. The DNA for the CDR3 is TGTGCCACACAAGCTGACACTTCAACTAATGAAAAACTGTTTTTT.

J is TRBJ2-3 and V is TRBV7-9, with 8 positions matching TRBD2. CDR1 and CDR2 (germline): SEHNR, FQNEAQ (reference sequence). Trimming took 8 bases from V and 4 from J; bases not matched to a gene: 8. This CDR3 is 14 amino acids long. CDR3 loop: CASSPGGGADTQYF. As DNA, the CDR3 is TGTGCCAGCTCCCCCGGGGGGGGGGCAGATACGCAGTATTTT. Full variable domain (missing parts from reference TRBV7-9 and TRBJ2-3): DTGVSQNPRHKITKRGQNVTFRCDPISEHNRLYWYRQTLGQGPEFLTYFQNEAQLEKSRLLSDRFSAERPKGSFSTLEIQRTEQGDSAMYLCASSPGGGADTQYFGPGTRLTVL.

This sequence joins TRBV5-1 and TRBJ2-7; a weak D match, TRBD1 (6 bases). The germline V gene encodes CDR1 SGHRS and CDR2 YFSETQ. CDR3 length equals 15 residues. The ends were cut back, 7 bases at V and 3 bases at J, with 20 bases in the middle. The CDR3 DNA reads TGCGCCAGCCGGCGACGACAGGCCAGGGTCTACGAGCAGTACTTC. Its translation: CASRRRQARVYEQYF.

For the CDR3, the DNA is TGTGCCAGCAGCCGGGACAGGGAAACTAACTATGGCTACACCTTC. Translated: CASSRDRETNYGYTF. V is TRBV4-2 and J is TRBJ1-2; TRBD1 matches at 9 bases. This CDR3 region has 15 residues. CDR1 is LGHNA, CDR2 YNFKEQ, per germline. V shed 4 bases and J 0 bases; nucleotides not matched to a gene: 3.

The chain couples TRBV7-9 to TRBJ2-1, with 7 bases fitting TRBD2. Losses at the gene ends were 4 bases for V and 7 bases for J; bases not matched to a gene: 10. CDR1 and CDR2 from the germline V gene are SEHNR and FQNEAQ (reference sequence). The CDR3 spans 15 residues. The CDR3 is CASSSAGVRRNEQFF. CDR3 DNA sequence: TGTGCCAGCAGCTCCGCGGGGGTCAGGAGGAATGAGCAGTTCTTC.

This clonotype was picked up a small number of times. V is TRBV18 and J is TRBJ1-5; D is ambiguous. The CDR3 has 13 residues. The germline V gene encodes CDR1 KGHSH and CDR2 LQKENI. V lost 1 base and J lost 1, with 2 bases in between. The CDR3 is CASSPQSNQPQHF. CDR3 DNA sequence: TGTGCCAGCTCACCACAAAGCAATCAGCCCCAGCATTTT.

This clonotype appeared a few times. This rearrangement joins TRBV9 to TRBJ2-1; D unresolved. Between the trimmed V and J ends, which lost 2 bases and 1 base, there was a span of 10 bases. The CDR3 length is 15 residues. Looked up from germline, CDR1 is SGDLS and CDR2 is YYNGEE. CDR3: CASSVGASSYNEQFF. The CDR3 DNA is TGTGCCAGCAGCGTGGGTGCGAGTTCCTACAATGAGCAGTTCTTC.

The J gene is TRBJ2-7, the V gene TRBV7-9; the match to TRBD1 covers 7 bases. CDR3 length: 15 residues. Trimming removed 6 bases from V and 3 bases from J; junction bases left unmatched: 11. Germline CDR1 is SEHNR and CDR2 is FQNEAQ (reference sequence). CDR3 region: CASSSTTGTDYEQYF. CDR3 nucleotide sequence: TGTGCCAGCAGTTCAACGACCGGGACAGACTACGAGCAGTACTTC.

The rearrangement joins TRBV7-2 to TRBJ2-1; 7 bases fit TRBD2. Germline V gene lookup returns CDR1 SGHTA and CDR2 FQGNSA. The trim removed 5 bases at V and 8 bases at J, leaving 15 bases unmatched. The CDR3 has 16 amino acids. In nucleotides, the CDR3 is TGTGCCAGCAGCACTAAAATCAGCGGGATCATCGATGAGCAGTTCTTC. This codes for CASSTKISGIIDEQFF.

This rearrangement joins TRBV7-9 to TRBJ1-1; D is ambiguous. Trimming removed 3 bases at V and 1 base at J, with 9 bases between. The germline gives CDR1 SEHNR, CDR2 FQNEAQ (reference sequence). CDR3 length: 14 amino acids. The DNA of the CDR3 is TGTGCCAGCAGCTTTTCGGCAGCGAACACTGAAGCTTTCTTT. This gives the protein CASSFSAANTEAFF.